Reported below is one T cell receptor (beta chain). Its antigen is currently unknown. At one boundary the junction diverges from the germline segment, which might be a read error. Germline-derived CDR1 and CDR2 are SGHRS and YFSETQ. The CDR3 has 15 amino acids. These data originate in a study of blood T cells in healthy people across ages. Findings and caveats of the study: Long-lived donors carried more naive CD4+ cells and greater diversity than aged donors.

The authors ran a second PCR of about 7 to 11 cycles using a sample-barcoded 5' primer and a J-beta primer mix. TCRdb recomputed calls from the 5' RACE reads with MiXCR, one row per CDR3 protein. The table shows around 1.1 million distinct CDR3 sequences, with under 40% occurring only once. There were at least 6 micrograms of total RNA extracted from every sample. The chain links TRBV5-1 to TRBJ2-2, with a tentative D call TRBD2 (6 bases). This TCR came from a man younger than 35 in good health. Sequences were obtained from blood. CDR3 region: CASSLRDFESGGLFF. Written as DNA, the CDR3 is TGCGCCAGCAGCTTACGGGACTTTGAGTCCGGGGGGCTGTTTTTT.